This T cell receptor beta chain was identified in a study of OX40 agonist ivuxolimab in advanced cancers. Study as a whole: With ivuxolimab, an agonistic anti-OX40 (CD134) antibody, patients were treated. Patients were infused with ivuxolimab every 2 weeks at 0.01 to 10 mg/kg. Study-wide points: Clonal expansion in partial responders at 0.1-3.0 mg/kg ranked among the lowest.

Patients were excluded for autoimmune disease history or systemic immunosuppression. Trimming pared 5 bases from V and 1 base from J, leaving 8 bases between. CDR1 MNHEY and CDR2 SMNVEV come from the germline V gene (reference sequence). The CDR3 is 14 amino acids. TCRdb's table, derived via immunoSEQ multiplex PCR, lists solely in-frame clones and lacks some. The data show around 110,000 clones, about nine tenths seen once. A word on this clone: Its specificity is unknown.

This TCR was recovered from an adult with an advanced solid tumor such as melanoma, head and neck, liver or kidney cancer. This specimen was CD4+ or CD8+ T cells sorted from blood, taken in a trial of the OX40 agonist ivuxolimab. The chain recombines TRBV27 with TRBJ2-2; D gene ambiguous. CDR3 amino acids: CASSVRWNTGELFF. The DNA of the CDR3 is TGTGCCAGCAGTGTTCGTTGGAACACCGGGGAGCTGTTTTTT.